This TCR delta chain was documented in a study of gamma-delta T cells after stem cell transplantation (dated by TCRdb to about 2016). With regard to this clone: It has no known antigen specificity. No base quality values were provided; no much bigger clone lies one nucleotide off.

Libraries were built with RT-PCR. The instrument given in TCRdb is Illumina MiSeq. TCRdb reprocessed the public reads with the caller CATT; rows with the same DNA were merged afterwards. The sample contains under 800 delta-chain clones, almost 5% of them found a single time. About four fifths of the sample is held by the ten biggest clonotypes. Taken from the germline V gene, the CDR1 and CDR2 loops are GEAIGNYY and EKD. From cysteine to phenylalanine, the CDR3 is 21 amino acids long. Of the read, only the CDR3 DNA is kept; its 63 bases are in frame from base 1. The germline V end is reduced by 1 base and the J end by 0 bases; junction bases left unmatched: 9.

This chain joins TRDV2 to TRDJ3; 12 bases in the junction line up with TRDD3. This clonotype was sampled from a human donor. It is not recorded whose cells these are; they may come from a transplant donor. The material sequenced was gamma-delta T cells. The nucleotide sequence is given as TGTGCCTGTGACACGTCTGGGGGATACGCCCGAAGCTCCTGGGACACCCGACAGATGTTTTTC. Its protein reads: CACDTSGGYARSSWDTRQMFF.